These T cell receptor beta chains were read from a single sample in a study of T cells after yellow fever vaccination. TCRdb reprocessed the 5' RACE reads with MiXCR, giving one entry per CDR3 protein. The table includes fewer than 650,000 distinct CDR3 sequences, 20% to 25% detected once. The sample consisted of PBMCs, taken around 3 weeks after the first yellow fever vaccination. Receptors were obtained from a man aged 18 to 30 who received the YFV17D yellow fever vaccine. CDR3s include the opening cysteine and the closing phenylalanine or tryptophan.

j_gene: TRBJ2-1
v_gene: TRBV7-2
CDR3aa: CASSSRTSGTYNEQFF

j_gene: TRBJ2-2
v_gene: TRBV7-2
CDR3aa: CASSPTRRASSTGELFF

j_gene: TRBJ2-2
v_gene: TRBV12-3/TRBV12-4
CDR3aa: CASSLARLPPGELFF

j_gene: TRBJ2-7
v_gene: TRBV3-1
CDR3aa: CASSQAGGEQYF

j_gene: TRBJ1-5
v_gene: TRBV13
CDR3aa: CASSLGSRNNQPQHF

j_gene: TRBJ1-1
v_gene: TRBV6-1
CDR3aa: CATQTGPDTEAFF

j_gene: TRBJ2-3
v_gene: TRBV7-2
CDR3aa: CASSSPRAPKPQYF

j_gene: TRBJ2-7
v_gene: TRBV6-2/TRBV6-3
CDR3aa: CASRDGTPYEQYF

j_gene: TRBJ2-5
v_gene: TRBV15
CDR3aa: CATSRDLDFQETQYF

j_gene: TRBJ2-6
v_gene: TRBV4-2
CDR3aa: CASSQDPEGRGVTSGANVLTF

j_gene: TRBJ2-1
v_gene: TRBV3-1
CDR3aa: CASSQTGGWNEQFF

j_gene: TRBJ2-3
v_gene: TRBV7-6
CDR3aa: CASSNRMGGTDTQYF

j_gene: TRBJ2-6
v_gene: TRBV11-2
CDR3aa: CASSYRGNSGANVLTF

j_gene: TRBJ2-2
v_gene: TRBV3-1
CDR3aa: CASSQDRWPTGELFF

j_gene: TRBJ2-3
v_gene: TRBV4-3
CDR3aa: CASTQGVSTDTQYF

j_gene: TRBJ2-2
v_gene: TRBV10-2
CDR3aa: CATLDRGNAGELFF

j_gene: TRBJ2-3
v_gene: TRBV11-2
CDR3aa: CASSFRRVTQYF

j_gene: TRBJ2-3
v_gene: TRBV5-1
CDR3aa: CASSLGSGPSTDTQYF

j_gene: TRBJ2-3
v_gene: TRBV9
CDR3aa: CASSVGTVLRTDTQYF

j_gene: TRBJ1-2
v_gene: TRBV6-1
CDR3aa: CASSLGPWNYGYTF

j_gene: TRBJ2-4
v_gene: TRBV7-2
CDR3aa: CASSFSRTSRAKNIQYF

j_gene: TRBJ1-1
v_gene: TRBV4-1
CDR3aa: CASSQDRIRVGGNTEAFF

j_gene: TRBJ2-3
v_gene: TRBV7-7
CDR3aa: CASSLRGDATDTQYF

j_gene: TRBJ2-4
v_gene: TRBV18
CDR3aa: CASSDEMAKNIQYF

j_gene: TRBJ2-5
v_gene: TRBV7-2
CDR3aa: CASSLFSETQYF

j_gene: TRBJ2-2
v_gene: TRBV7-9
CDR3aa: CASSPRTGLTGELFF

j_gene: TRBJ1-6
v_gene: TRBV7-9
CDR3aa: CASSFSDTNSPLHF

j_gene: TRBJ1-4
v_gene: TRBV7-9
CDR3aa: CASSYPSADEKLFF

j_gene: TRBJ2-1
v_gene: TRBV19
CDR3aa: CASSISSGAYNEQFF

j_gene: TRBJ2-1
v_gene: TRBV2
CDR3aa: CASSDPGLAGWNEQFF

j_gene: TRBJ2-5
v_gene: TRBV20-1
CDR3aa: CSASLTSDQTQYF

j_gene: TRBJ2-3
v_gene: TRBV20-1
CDR3aa: CSARDSSTDTQYF

j_gene: TRBJ2-4
v_gene: TRBV5-1
CDR3aa: CASSPRLAGNIQYF

j_gene: TRBJ2-3
v_gene: TRBV12-3/TRBV12-4
CDR3aa: CASSLVAGGGTQYF